A single sample gave rise to the 30 T cell receptor beta chains below, sequenced in a study of OX40 agonist ivuxolimab in advanced cancers. Repertoires were generated with immunoSEQ multiplex PCR, while TCRdb's copy carries only in-frame clones and drops some. The sample has 70,000 or so clones, roughly 89% seen once; the top ten hold roughly a tenth. Source: CD4+ or CD8+ T cells sorted from blood, taken in a trial of the OX40 agonist ivuxolimab. These receptors were taken from an adult with an advanced solid tumor such as melanoma, head and neck, liver or kidney cancer.

To note about this clone: The same CDR3 can be traced to other DNA sequences in this sample. This chain links TRBV7-2 with TRBJ2-1; TRBD2 might be the D (6 bases). V lost 5 bases, J lost 3 bases, and 8 bases lay in between. The CDR3 contains 13 residues. Germline lookup yields CDR1 SGHTA and CDR2 FQGNSA. Written as DNA, the CDR3 is TGTGCCAGCAGCCTGACTAGCTACAATGAGCAGTTCTTC. Protein product: CASSLTSYNEQFF.

The chain has TRBV7-3 and TRBJ2-7; 14 bases map to TRBD2. The length of the CDR3 is 15 residues. CDR1 is SGHTA and CDR2 is FQGTGA in the germline V gene. V lost 5 bases to trimming and J lost 4 bases; unmatched junction nucleotides: 4. The CDR3 DNA is TGTGCCAGCAGCATCGGGACTAGCGGGAGTTACGAGCAGTACTTC. Translated: CASSIGTSGSYEQYF.

V and J are TRBV9 and TRBJ2-5; TRBD1 agrees at 8 bases. The junction had 8 bases not matched to a gene; V was cut back by 3 bases and J by 4 bases. This CDR3 spans 15 amino acids. CDR1 and CDR2 from the germline V gene are SGDLS and YYNGEE. CDR3 sequence reads: CASSAGQGPRETQYF. The CDR3 DNA follows: TGTGCCAGCAGCGCCGGACAGGGCCCAAGAGAGACCCAGTACTTC.

The chain has TRBV5-1 and TRBJ2-7; D perhaps matches TRBD1 (5 bases). The CDR3 is 12 residues long. V was pared by 3 bases and J by 4 bases, with 8 bases between. Germline V gene lookup returns CDR1 SGHRS and CDR2 YFSETQ. The CDR3 DNA is TGCGCCAGCAGCTCCCAGGGTTACGAGCAGTACTTC. Its translation: CASSSQGYEQYF.

The chain couples TRBV27 to TRBJ1-6; D is perhaps TRBD1 (6 bases). Trimming removed 4 bases from V and 12 bases from J, with 16 bases in between. This CDR3 has 14 residues. Per germline, CDR1 MNHEY and CDR2 SMNVEV (reference sequence). The CDR3 sequence: CASSSRGGEGPLHF. The CDR3 DNA reads TGTGCCAGCAGTTCCCGAGGGGGGGAGGGACCCCTCCACTTT.

The V and J genes are TRBV6-1 and TRBJ2-3, with D hard to call. V was clipped by 3 bases and J by 8 bases, with 15 bases between them. The CDR3 covers 14 residues. Germline CDR1 and CDR2: MNHNS and SASEGT. DNA for the CDR3: TGTGCCAGCAGTGAGGTCAGCTTGACGTTTACGCAGTATTTT. Translated: CASSEVSLTFTQYF.

The V gene is TRBV7-3, the J gene TRBJ1-3; perhaps TRBD1 as D (5 bases). The V gene lost 4 bases and the J gene lost 2 bases, with 15 bases spanning the gap. The germline CDR1 and CDR2 sequences are SGHTA and FQGTGA. CDR3 length: 16 residues. The CDR3 DNA is TGTGCCAGCAGCTCGCGACCCGGGGCTACTGGAAACACCATATATTTT. This translates into CASSSRPGATGNTIYF. Looking up the rest from reference TRBV7-3 and TRBJ1-3 gives the full variable domain: GAGVSQTPSNKVTEKGKYVELRCDPISGHTALYWYRQSLGQGPEFLIYFQGTGAADDSGLPNDRFFAVRPEGSVSTLKIQRTERGDSAVYLCASSSRPGATGNTIYFGEGSWLTVV.

The chain employs TRBV19 and TRBJ1-5; D is unresolved. The CDR3 consists of 17 residues. Germline V lookup: CDR1 LNHDA, CDR2 SQIVND (reference sequence). V shed 7 bases and J shed 4 bases, with 23 bases lying between them. CDR3 DNA sequence: TGTGCCAGTACCTCGTCCCCCTGGACGGGTCGAAATCAGCCCCAGCATTTT. Residues: CASTSSPWTGRNQPQHF.

The rearrangement links TRBV6-1 to TRBJ2-7; no reliable D call. This CDR3 region has 14 residues. V lost 2 bases, J lost 0 bases, and 8 bases lay in between. CDR1 is MNHNS and CDR2 is SASEGT in the germline V gene. In nucleotides, the CDR3 is TGTGCCAGCAGTGAAAACCGGGTCTCCTACGAGCAGTACTTC. The encoded protein is CASSENRVSYEQYF.

Remarks on this clone: Within the sample, other DNA sequences also encode this same CDR3. The CDR3: CASSLNYNEQFF. The CDR3, as DNA: TGTGCCAGCAGCTTAAACTACAATGAGCAGTTCTTC. The rearrangement links TRBV11-2 to TRBJ2-1; no firm D call. Per the germline V gene, CDR1 is SGHAT and CDR2 is FQNNGV. The CDR3 runs to 12 residues. V lost 2 bases, J lost 3 bases, and 2 bases lay in between.

The rearrangement uses TRBV28 and TRBJ2-1, with TRBD2 matching 9 bases. This CDR3 is built from 14 residues. The trim removed 2 bases at V and 7 bases at J, leaving 3 bases unmatched. Germline loops: CDR1 MDHEN, CDR2 SYDVKM. CDR3 DNA sequence: TGTGCCAGCAGTTTAGCGGGAGGGCGAAATGAGCAGTTCTTC. Translating gives CASSLAGGRNEQFF.

The J gene is TRBJ1-1, the V gene TRBV6-1; no clear D. The germline gives CDR1 MNHNS, CDR2 SASEGT. The CDR3 has 11 amino acids. V lost 3 bases, J lost 6 bases, and 5 bases lay in between. CDR3 nucleotide sequence: TGTGCCAGCAGTGACTTCTCTGAAGCTTTCTTT. It is translated as CASSDFSEAFF.

J is TRBJ2-6 and V is TRBV19; D ambiguous. Trimming pared 10 bases from V and 2 bases from J, leaving 12 bases between. Germline CDR1 and CDR2: LNHDA and SQIVND (reference sequence). The length of the CDR3 is 14 residues. The CDR3 region has the DNA TGTGCCACTACTCCGGCTACTGGGGCCAACGTCCTGACTTTC. It yields the protein CATTPATGANVLTF.

The chain recombines TRBV7-9 with TRBJ2-7; 10 nucleotides match TRBD1. CDR1 SEHNR and CDR2 FQNEAQ come from the germline V gene (reference sequence). There are 15 residues in the CDR3. The ends lost 1 base at V and 3 bases at J; junction bases unmatched: 3. CDR3 DNA: TGTGCCAGCAGCTTAGGACAGGGGGCCGTCTACGAGCAGTACTTC. Translating gives CASSLGQGAVYEQYF.

The V gene is TRBV6-5, the J gene TRBJ2-1; D is ambiguous. Germline-derived CDR1 and CDR2 are MNHEY and SVGAGI. V was pared by 2 bases and J by 10 bases, with 15 bases between. This CDR3 spans 14 amino acids. CDR3 sequence reads: CASSYSTVLGEQFF. CDR3 DNA sequence: TGTGCCAGCAGTTACAGTACGGTCTTGGGCGAGCAGTTCTTC.

V is TRBV19 and J is TRBJ2-4, with D perhaps being TRBD1 or TRBD2 (5 bases each). Germline CDR1 LNHDA, CDR2 SQIVND (reference sequence). There are 14 residues in the CDR3. Between the trimmed V and J ends, which lost 5 bases and 4 bases, there was a span of 12 bases. As DNA, the CDR3 is TGTGCCAGTAGTTCCGGGACGCGAAAAAACATTCAGTACTTC. Its protein product is CASSSGTRKNIQYF. Full variable domain (outside the CDR3, taken from reference TRBV19 and TRBJ2-4): DGGITQSPKYLFRKEGQNVTLSCEQNLNHDAMYWYRQDPGQGLRLIYYSQIVNDFQKGDIAEGYSVSREKKESFPLTVTSAQKNPTAFYLCASSSGTRKNIQYFGAGTRLSVL.

The chain couples TRBV19 to TRBJ2-6; D is uncertain. V was shortened by 3 bases and J by 1 base, with 13 bases between the two germline ends. The CDR3 runs 17 residues. Germline V gene data show CDR1 as LNHDA and CDR2 as SQIVND (reference sequence). The CDR3 loop reads CASSMAPGLSGANVLTF. The CDR3 bases are TGTGCCAGTAGTATGGCGCCCGGGCTTTCTGGGGCCAACGTCCTGACTTTC.

This chain joins TRBV27 and TRBJ2-6; D gene unclear. Per the germline V gene, CDR1 is MNHEY and CDR2 is SMNVEV (reference sequence). The ends were cut back, 8 bases at V and 1 base at J, with 6 bases in the middle. The CDR3 runs 13 residues. The CDR3, as DNA: TGTGCCAGCCCCCTTTCTGGGGCCAACGTCCTGACTTTC. Translation gives CASPLSGANVLTF.

The gene calls are TRBV2 and TRBJ2-2; D gene unclear. The CDR3 runs to 14 residues. V lost 2 bases and J 2 bases, leaving 6 bases between the germline ends. CDR1 SNHLY and CDR2 FYNNEI come from the germline V gene. The CDR3 loop reads CASSEYVNTGELFF. The DNA of the CDR3 is TGTGCCAGCAGTGAATATGTAAACACCGGGGAGCTGTTTTTT.

V and J are TRBV28 and TRBJ2-6, with D perhaps being TRBD1 or TRBD2 (5 bases each). The CDR3 length is 13 residues. Trimming took off 4 bases at V and 6 bases at J, with 7 bases between the two ends. Per the germline V gene, CDR1 is MDHEN and CDR2 is SYDVKM. CDR3 region: CASSSGTANVLTF. CDR3 sequence (DNA): TGTGCCAGCAGTTCAGGGACGGCCAACGTCCTGACTTTC.

This chain uses TRBV13 with TRBJ2-1; 9 bases are shared with TRBD2. Trimming removed 4 bases from V and 3 bases from J; junction bases left unmatched: 4. CDR3 length equals 15 residues. Per germline, CDR1 PRHDT and CDR2 FYEKMQ (reference sequence). The CDR3 sequence is CASSYRLAVYNEQFF. In DNA form, the CDR3 reads TGTGCCAGCAGCTACAGACTAGCGGTCTACAATGAGCAGTTCTTC.

This sequence joins TRBV27 and TRBJ1-2; no clear D. Trimming stripped 0 bases from V and 2 bases from J, with 4 bases between. CDR1 and CDR2 from the germline V gene are MNHEY and SMNVEV (reference sequence). The CDR3 has 13 residues. Written as DNA, the CDR3 is TGTGCCAGCAGTTTATCTGTAAACTATGGCTACACCTTC. Residues: CASSLSVNYGYTF.

J is TRBJ1-5 and V is TRBV5-4; D is possibly TRBD1 (5 bases). Deletions cut 4 bases from V and 5 bases from J, with 16 bases between. The CDR3 contains 15 residues. Looked up from germline, CDR1 is SGHNT and CDR2 is YYREEE (reference sequence). In DNA form, the CDR3 reads TGTGCCAGCAGCCAAGATCCCTTAGGGGATCAGCCCCAGCATTTT. Its protein is CASSQDPLGDQPQHF.

The V call is TRBV28, the J call TRBJ2-7, with 7 bases aligning to TRBD2. The germline CDR1 and CDR2 sequences are MDHEN and SYDVKM. This CDR3 has 16 amino acids. The J segment lost 2 bases and the V segment lost 6 bases, leaving 13 bases of the junction unmatched. Here the CDR3 DNA reads TGTGCCAGCAGCCGGTCTGGGACTAAGAAAGCCTACGAGCAGTACTTC. This translates into CASSRSGTKKAYEQYF.

V is TRBV7-8 and J is TRBJ2-1; D not certain. The length of the CDR3 is 15 residues. Germline V gene sequence: CDR1 SGHVS, CDR2 FQNEAQ. V was cut by 1 base and J by 1 base, with 8 bases left in between. CDR3 sequence: CASSLEGSSYNEQFF. The CDR3 nucleotides are TGTGCCAGCAGCTTAGAGGGTTCGTCCTACAATGAGCAGTTCTTC.

The chain links TRBV6-1 to TRBJ1-6, with no clear D. V was trimmed by 8 bases and J by 5 bases, leaving 10 bases between them. The CDR3 loop spans 13 amino acids. In germline, CDR1 is MNHNS, CDR2 SASEGT. The CDR3 reads CASHRENNSPLHF. CDR3 DNA sequence: TGTGCCAGCCACCGGGAGAATAATTCACCCCTCCACTTT.

There are a few counts of this clone. This chain links TRBV2 with TRBJ2-1, with TRBD2 identical over 8 bases. This CDR3 contains 14 residues. Germline V gene lookup returns CDR1 SNHLY and CDR2 FYNNEI. V lost 5 bases and J lost 6; bases outside the gene matches: 6. For the CDR3, the DNA is TGTGCCAGCAGTAGCGGGAGAGTCCGCAATGAGCAGTTCTTC. Amino acid sequence: CASSSGRVRNEQFF.

This sequence joins TRBV7-9 and TRBJ2-7; 9 bases align to TRBD1. The CDR3 covers 13 residues. CDR1 is SEHNR and CDR2 is FQNEAQ in the germline V gene (reference sequence). V was clipped by 5 bases and J by 13 bases; unmatched bases: 12. In DNA form, the CDR3 reads TGTGCCAGCAGCCCCCAGGGACAGGGCCCCCTTTACTTC. It specifies CASSPQGQGPLYF.

The V and J genes are TRBV6-5 and TRBJ1-5; a possible D gene is TRBD1 (6 bases). V lost 5 bases, J lost 5 bases, and 10 bases lay in between. The CDR3 contains 13 residues. Per the germline V gene, CDR1 is MNHEY and CDR2 is SVGAGI. The CDR3 loop reads CASSTGRYQPQHF. CDR3 bases: TGTGCCAGCAGTACAGGGAGATATCAGCCCCAGCATTTT.

The J gene is TRBJ1-2, the V gene TRBV28, with TRBD1 matching over 8 bases. With 6 bases clipped from V and 4 bases from J, the junction kept 7 bases outside the gene matches. The CDR3 totals 14 residues. Germline V gene lookup returns CDR1 MDHEN and CDR2 SYDVKM. The CDR3 here is CASREQGVVYGYTF. In DNA, the CDR3 is TGTGCCAGCAGGGAACAGGGGGTTGTCTATGGCTACACCTTC.